A single sample is the source of the 17 T cell receptor beta chains below, sequenced in a study of blood T cell repertoires in COVID-19. Generated by immunoSEQ multiplex PCR, the TCRdb table keeps only in-frame clones and is missing some. Here the sample spans 250,000 to 350,000 clones, roughly 90% being singletons. Sample: peripheral blood. The receptor source for this set is a woman younger than 45 with COVID-19, enrolled during active disease.

The V call is TRBV7-3, the J call TRBJ2-2; 8 bases are shared with TRBD2. With V trimmed by 5 bases and J by 5 bases, 7 bases remained unmatched. Germline V lookup: CDR1 SGHTA, CDR2 FQGTGA. The CDR3 has 15 amino acids. CDR3 DNA sequence: TGTGCCAGCAGCCCAGGGTCTAGCGGGACCGGGGAGCTGTTTTTT. Protein: CASSPGSSGTGELFF. Together with reference TRBV7-3 and TRBJ2-2, the CDR3 gives the full variable domain: GAGVSQTPSNKVTEKGKYVELRCDPISGHTALYWYRQSLGQGPEFLIYFQGTGAADDSGLPNDRFFAVRPEGSVSTLKIQRTERGDSAVYLCASSPGSSGTGELFFGEGSRLTVL.

The chain employs TRBV5-8 and TRBJ1-4, with a possible D match to TRBD1 (5 bases). Germline V gives CDR1 SGHTS, CDR2 YDEGEE. The ends were cut back, 4 bases at V and 8 bases at J, with 24 bases in the middle. The CDR3 extends over 17 amino acids. The CDR3 is CASSLAVVGTKGEKLFF. CDR3 DNA sequence: TGTGCCAGCAGCCTGGCGGTGGTGGGGACTAAGGGCGAAAAACTGTTTTTT.

This clone was detected a few times. The chain employs TRBV6-1 and TRBJ1-3, with 7 bases matching TRBD1. Unmatched junction bases numbered 6, after V lost 4 bases and J lost 0 bases. Germline V gene sequence: CDR1 MNHNS, CDR2 SASEGT. The CDR3 sequence is 16 residues long. The CDR3 DNA reads as TGTGCCAGCAGTGGACAGGGACAACTCTCTGGAAACACCATATATTTT. It specifies CASSGQGQLSGNTIYF.

The rearrangement links TRBV9 to TRBJ2-2; D perhaps matches TRBD2 (6 bases). CDR1 is SGDLS and CDR2 is YYNGEE in the germline V gene. The CDR3 contains 17 residues. With 0 bases removed from V and 4 bases from J, the gap between germline ends came to 16 bases. The CDR3 bases are TGTGCCAGCAGCGTAGCCTCTCCATCCGGGGGCACCGGGGAGCTGTTTTTT. Its translation is CASSVASPSGGTGELFF.

J is TRBJ1-6 and V is TRBV5-1; TRBD1 aligns across 7 bases. The CDR3 spans 15 residues. V lost 3 bases, J lost 7 bases, and 7 bases stayed unmatched. Per germline, CDR1 SGHRS and CDR2 YFSETQ. This chain's CDR3 is CASSSSGTANSPLHF. The CDR3 bases are TGCGCCAGCAGCTCCTCCGGGACAGCGAATTCACCCCTCCACTTT.

The J gene is TRBJ2-5, the V gene TRBV5-1, with TRBD1 as a possible D gene (5 bases). Trimming took 4 bases from V and 2 from J, leaving 18 bases between them. Germline values: CDR1 SGHRS, CDR2 YFSETQ. The length of the CDR3 is 16 residues. Written as DNA, the CDR3 is TGCGCCAGCAGCCCCTCCCAGGGTTTAGTACAAGAGACCCAGTACTTC. Amino acid sequence: CASSPSQGLVQETQYF.

J is TRBJ1-4 and V is TRBV6-4; 7 positions agree with TRBD1. V lost 5 bases to trimming and J lost 6 bases; unmatched junction nucleotides: 6. Per germline, CDR1 MRHNA and CDR2 SNTAGT. There are 14 residues in the CDR3. Here the CDR3 DNA reads TGTGCCAGCAGTACAGGGGAAGGAGATGAAAAACTGTTTTTT. Translating it yields CASSTGEGDEKLFF.

The chain is built from TRBV10-3 and TRBJ2-3, with TRBD1 matching 8 bases. V lost 0 bases, J lost 4 bases, and 9 bases stayed unmatched. The CDR3 spans 17 residues. Germline loops: CDR1 ENHRY, CDR2 SYGVKD. CDR3 nucleotide sequence: TGTGCCATCAGTGAGTCCGACAGGGGCAGGATAGCAGATACGCAGTATTTT. This encodes CAISESDRGRIADTQYF.

The chain uses TRBV9 and TRBJ2-3; 9 bases agree with TRBD2. The ends lost 0 bases at V and 3 bases at J; junction bases unmatched: 5. Germline CDR1 SGDLS, CDR2 YYNGEE. This CDR3 has 16 residues. For the CDR3, the DNA is TGTGCCAGCAGCGTAGGGGCGGGAGGGGAGACAGATACGCAGTATTTT. Translated: CASSVGAGGETDTQYF. Full variable domain (remainder filled in from reference TRBV9 and TRBJ2-3): DSGVTQTPKHLITATGQRVTLRCSPRSGDLSVYWYQQSLDQGLQFLIQYYNGEERAKGNILERFSAQQFPDLHSELNLSSLELGDSALYFCASSVGAGGETDTQYFGPGTRLTVL.

This clone was detected only a few times. Here the CDR3 DNA reads TGTGCCAGCAGACACGGCAGGGACAGTTCTTACGAGCAGTACTTC. Amino acids: CASRHGRDSSYEQYF. V is TRBV3-1 (or the pseudogene TRBV3-2) and J is TRBJ2-7; 7 nucleotides match TRBD1. The CDR3 consists of 15 residues. J gave up 4 bases and V 6 bases, and 12 bases lay outside the gene matches. From germline, CDR1 is LGHDT and CDR2 YNNKEL (reference sequence).

This chain uses TRBV5-1 with TRBJ1-1, with D possibly TRBD1 on 6 matching bases. Germline values: CDR1 SGHRS, CDR2 YFSETQ. The V end lost 5 bases, the J end lost 2 bases, and 10 bases lay between the germline ends. The CDR3 spans 13 residues. DNA of the CDR3: TGCGCCAGCAGTGGACAGCCTAACACTGAAGCTTTCTTT. It yields the protein CASSGQPNTEAFF. The full variable domain, rest sourced from reference TRBV5-1 and TRBJ1-1, is KAGVTQTPRYLIKTRGQQVTLSCSPISGHRSVSWYQQTPGQGLQFLFEYFSETQRNKGNFPGRFSGRQFSNSRSEMNVSTLELGDSALYLCASSGQPNTEAFFGQGTRLTVV.

This rearrangement joins TRBV5-4 to TRBJ2-7; 10 bases agree with TRBD2. The CDR3 is 16 amino acids. The trim removed 4 bases at V and 0 bases at J, leaving 7 bases unmatched. Germline assignment: CDR1 SGHNT and CDR2 YYREEE (reference sequence). CDR3 protein: CASSESAGGSSYEQYF. The CDR3 bases are TGTGCCAGCAGCGAATCAGCGGGAGGGTCCTCCTACGAGCAGTACTTC.

This clone was observed a handful of times. The V call is TRBV4-1, the J call TRBJ1-3; maybe TRBD1 (6 bases). CDR3 size: 16 residues. Germline values: CDR1 MGHRA, CDR2 YSYEKL. Trimming took off 1 base at V and 3 bases at J, with 13 bases between the two ends. CDR3 sequence (DNA): TGCGCCAGCAGCCAAGTTACAGGGATTAGTGGAAACACCATATATTTT. Residues: CASSQVTGISGNTIYF.

This clone was seen a handful of times. This chain links TRBV7-2 with TRBJ1-3, with 7 bases aligning to TRBD1. The ends lost 4 bases at V and 4 bases at J; junction bases unmatched: 13. Germline V gene data show CDR1 as SGHTA and CDR2 as FQGNSA. The length of the CDR3 is 17 residues. Here the CDR3 reads CASSSGGLPRSGNTIYF. CDR3 nucleotides: TGTGCCAGCAGCTCAGGGGGTTTGCCAAGGTCCGGAAACACCATATATTTT.

The gene calls are TRBV27 and TRBJ2-7, with TRBD1 matching 10 bases. The V gene end was trimmed by 6 bases and the J gene end by 4 bases; junction bases not matched to a gene: 6. Per germline, CDR1 MNHEY and CDR2 SMNVEV (reference sequence). The CDR3 has 14 residues. In DNA form, the CDR3 reads TGTGCCAGCAGATCGACAGGGGGCTGGTACGAGCAGTACTTC. This gives the protein CASRSTGGWYEQYF.

The chain couples TRBV5-1 to TRBJ1-6, with 9 positions matching TRBD1. J was trimmed by 9 bases and V by 3 bases; bases with no gene match: 7. The CDR3 extends over 15 amino acids. Germline assignment: CDR1 SGHRS and CDR2 YFSETQ. In DNA, the CDR3 is TGCGCCAGCAGCTCGACAGGGGGACGGGGTTCACCCCTCCACTTT. This sequence encodes CASSSTGGRGSPLHF.

The CDR3: CASSPGGTTYNEQFF. In DNA form, the CDR3 reads TGTGCCAGCAGCCCGGGGGGGACTACCTACAATGAGCAGTTCTTC. The chain couples TRBV7-9 to TRBJ2-1, with TRBD2 identical over 8 bases. This CDR3 has 15 amino acids. Germline CDR1 SEHNR, CDR2 FQNEAQ (reference sequence). Unmatched junction bases numbered 5, after V lost 5 bases and J lost 2 bases.